This T cell receptor (beta chain) was documented in a study of T cell repertoires in breast cancer. Overall study context: Tumors, lymph nodes and blood came from breast cancer patients, plus healthy blood. On average each sample gave roughly 500,000 sequences, about 9.9 reads per cell. Study results and caveats: Clone recovery by emulsion RT-PCR was skewed, so it was considered qualitative.

Primers covering all TCR V genes were used in emulsion RT-PCR on CD8+ T cells. This CDR3 is 13 amino acids long. Germline V lookup: CDR1 SGHVS, CDR2 FQNEAQ. Trimming took 4 bases from V and 7 from J, leaving 11 bases between them. Blocking oligonucleotides added to a second nested PCR suppressed unpaired genes. Each emulsion RT-PCR master mix held roughly 5,000-270,000 T cells with C-region, Stepout and V-region primers. Each CDR3 protein gets one entry after TCRdb re-called the emulsion pairing reads with MiXCR. The profile covers tens of thousands of distinct CDR3 sequences, with about 48% appearing a single time and approximately 62% taken by the ten largest. Of note for this clonotype: As yet, its antigen is unknown.

Sequencing was performed on CD8+ T cells. This clonotype was sampled from a pool of human donors with breast cancer or a healthy control (not recorded which). This rearrangement joins TRBV7-8 to TRBJ1-5, with a possible D match to TRBD1 (5 bases). Written as DNA, the CDR3 is TGTGCCAGCAGCTCTGGAGGGGAGCAGCCCCAGCATTTT. It translates to CASSSGGEQPQHF. Using reference TRBV7-8 and TRBJ1-5 for the parts outside the CDR3, the full variable domain is GAGVSQSPRYKVAKRGQDVALRCDPISGHVSLFWYQQALGQGPEFLTYFQNEAQLDKSGLPSDRFFAERPEGSVSTLKIQRTQQEDSAVYLCASSSGGEQPQHFGDGTRLSIL.